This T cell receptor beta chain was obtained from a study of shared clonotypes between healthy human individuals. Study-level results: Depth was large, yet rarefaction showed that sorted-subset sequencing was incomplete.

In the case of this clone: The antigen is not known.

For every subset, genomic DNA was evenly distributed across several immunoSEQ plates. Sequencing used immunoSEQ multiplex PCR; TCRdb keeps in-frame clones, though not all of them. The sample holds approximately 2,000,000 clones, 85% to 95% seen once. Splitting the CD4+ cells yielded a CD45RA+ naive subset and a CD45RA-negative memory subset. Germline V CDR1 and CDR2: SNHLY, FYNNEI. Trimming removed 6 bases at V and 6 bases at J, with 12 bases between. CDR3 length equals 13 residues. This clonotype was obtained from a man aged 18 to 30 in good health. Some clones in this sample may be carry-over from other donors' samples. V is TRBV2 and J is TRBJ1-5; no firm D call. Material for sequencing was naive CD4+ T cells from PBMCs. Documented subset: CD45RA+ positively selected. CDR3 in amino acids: CASRINEGQPQHF. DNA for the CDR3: TGTGCCAGCAGGATAAACGAGGGTCAGCCCCAGCATTTT.